This T cell receptor (beta chain) was retrieved from a study of metastatic and nonmetastatic thyroid tumors. At the level of the study: Across peripheral blood and tumor or nodule tissue samples taken from malignant and benign thyroid patients, the repertoires were compared with one another. Broader study findings: Reported TCR beta diversity, measured in blood and tumor, was significantly higher for malignant thyroid tumors than for benign nodules.

All patients were untreated before thyroid surgery. About this clone: The target antigen is unknown.

MiXCR was used by TCRdb to re-call the PCR reads. In the table there are 6,000 or so clones, approximately 32% of which are singletons. The V and J ends lost 4 bases and 2 bases respectively, with 7 bases between them. The CDR3 has 13 amino acids. Germline values: CDR1 SGHRS, CDR2 YFSETQ. The sequence was obtained from a female donor with papillary thyroid cancer or a benign thyroid nodule (not recorded which). Some clones in this sample may be carry-over from other donors' samples. The chain links TRBV5-1 to TRBJ2-1; unclear D gene. Sequencing input: adjacent normal tissue. In DNA form, the CDR3 reads TGCGCCAGCAGCCCGGACCCCTACAATGAGCAGTTCTTC. It codes for CASSPDPYNEQFF.